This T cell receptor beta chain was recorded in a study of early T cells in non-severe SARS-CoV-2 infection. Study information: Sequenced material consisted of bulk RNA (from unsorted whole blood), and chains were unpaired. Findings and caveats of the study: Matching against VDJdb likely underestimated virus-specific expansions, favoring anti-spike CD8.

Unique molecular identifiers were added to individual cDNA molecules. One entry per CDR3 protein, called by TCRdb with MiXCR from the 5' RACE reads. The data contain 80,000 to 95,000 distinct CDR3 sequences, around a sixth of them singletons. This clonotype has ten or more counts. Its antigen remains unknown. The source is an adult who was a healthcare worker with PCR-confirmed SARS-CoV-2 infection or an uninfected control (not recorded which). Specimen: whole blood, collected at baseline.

CDR3 region: CASSPPATNTEAFF. CDR3 DNA: TGCGCCAGCAGCCCTCCGGCCACGAACACTGAAGCTTTCTTT. The gene calls are TRBV5-1 and TRBJ1-1; no clear D gene. Germline V lookup: CDR1 SGHRS, CDR2 YFSETQ. The CDR3 has 14 amino acids. V was pared by 4 bases and J by 1 base, with 11 bases between.